Each of the 26 T cell receptor beta chains below was sequenced from the same sample in a study of blood T cell repertoires in COVID-19. Some clones are missing from TCRdb's copy, which holds only in-frame ones; the method was immunoSEQ multiplex PCR. This table holds about 300,000 clones, roughly 82% found once. Sequencing used peripheral blood. The receptors come from a woman aged 45-65 years with acute or convalescent COVID-19.

The chain employs TRBV5-4 and TRBJ1-2, with 10 bases that match TRBD1. The CDR3 length is 14 residues. Germline lookup yields CDR1 SGHNT and CDR2 YYREEE (reference sequence). The J segment lost 8 bases and the V segment lost 3 bases, leaving 7 bases of the junction unmatched. The CDR3 sequence: CASSSIGTGDGYTF. In nucleotides, the CDR3 is TGTGCCAGCAGCTCTATCGGGACAGGGGACGGCTACACCTTC.

The CDR3: CASSYSASGKETQYF. In nucleotides, the CDR3 is TGTGCCAGCAGTTACTCGGCTAGCGGTAAAGAGACCCAGTACTTC. The chain joins TRBV6-5 to TRBJ2-5; 7 bases align to TRBD2. The trim removed 0 bases at V and 3 bases at J, leaving 4 bases unmatched. The germline CDR1 and CDR2 sequences are MNHEY and SVGAGI. This CDR3 is built from 15 residues.

The chain employs TRBV18 and TRBJ1-2; tentatively, D is TRBD1 (5 bases). The length of the CDR3 is 17 residues. Trimming stripped 2 bases from V and 4 bases from J, with 20 bases between. Germline CDR1 is KGHSH and CDR2 is LQKENI. CDR3: CASSPGTDYHTSYGYTF. In DNA form, the CDR3 reads TGTGCCAGCTCACCAGGGACGGACTACCACACCTCCTATGGCTACACCTTC.

V and J are TRBV5-4 and TRBJ2-5, with 12 bases that match TRBD1. Germline values: CDR1 SGHNT, CDR2 YYREEE (reference sequence). V gave up 3 bases and J gave up 6 bases; unmatched junction bases: 0. This CDR3 spans 13 amino acids. This chain's CDR3 is CASSWDRGQTQYF. The DNA for the CDR3 is TGTGCCAGCAGCTGGGACAGGGGGCAGACCCAGTACTTC.

The chain links TRBV6-4 to TRBJ2-1; TRBD2 agrees at 16 bases. J gave up 9 bases and V 0 bases, and 2 bases lay outside the gene matches. There are 16 residues in the CDR3. CDR1 is MRHNA and CDR2 is SNTAGT in the germline V gene. The CDR3 spells CASSDSGTSGRGEQFF. The DNA for the CDR3 is TGTGCCAGCAGTGACTCCGGGACTAGCGGGAGGGGTGAGCAGTTCTTC.

This chain joins TRBV5-1 and TRBJ1-5; possibly TRBD1 for D (6 bases). The CDR3 spans 15 residues. Trimming left V 0 bases short and J 4 bases short, with 11 bases between. CDR1 and CDR2 from the germline V gene are SGHRS and YFSETQ. The CDR3, as DNA: TGCGCCAGCAGCTTGGTTGGGGGGGCAAATCAGCCCCAGCATTTT. The encoded protein is CASSLVGGANQPQHF.

The chain links TRBV7-8 to TRBJ2-3; a possible D gene is TRBD1 (5 bases). V was clipped by 4 bases and J by 0 bases, with 14 bases between them. The CDR3 length is 16 residues. CDR1 and CDR2 from the germline V gene are SGHVS and FQNEAQ. CDR3 sequence (DNA): TGTGCCAGCAGCTCAGTCAGGGTCACTAGCACAGATACGCAGTATTTT. This codes for CASSSVRVTSTDTQYF.

V and J are TRBV19 and TRBJ1-5; no reliable D call. The V gene's germline CDR1 is LNHDA and CDR2 SQIVND (reference sequence). The CDR3 totals 12 residues. Trimming shortened V by 9 bases and J by 3 bases, and 9 bases separated the two germline ends. CDR3: CASDTNNQPQHF. The CDR3 region has the DNA TGTGCCAGCGACACGAACAATCAGCCCCAGCATTTT.

The rearrangement joins TRBV3-1 (or the pseudogene TRBV3-2) to TRBJ2-2; no clear D. CDR3 length: 12 amino acids. The V gene's germline CDR1 is LGHDT and CDR2 YNNKEL (reference sequence). The V gene lost 4 bases and the J gene lost 4 bases, with 4 bases spanning the gap. Here the CDR3 reads CASSLSTGELFF. The CDR3 DNA reads as TGTGCCAGCAGCCTATCCACCGGGGAGCTGTTTTTT.

This clone has a single count. The chain combines TRBV5-1 with TRBJ2-5, with TRBD2 matching over 7 bases. This CDR3 has 16 residues. The V gene's germline CDR1 is SGHRS and CDR2 YFSETQ. Losses at the gene ends were 4 bases for V and 4 bases for J; bases not matched to a gene: 13. The CDR3 DNA reads as TGCGCCAGCAGCGTAGGACTAGTAGGGGAGGGAGAGACCCAGTACTTC. Its protein product is CASSVGLVGEGETQYF.

J is TRBJ2-3 and V is TRBV6-2 or TRBV6-3; no firm D call. The CDR3 extends over 12 amino acids. Germline-derived CDR1 and CDR2 are MNHEY and SVGEGT. Trimming shortened V by 0 bases and J by 9 bases, and 7 bases separated the two germline ends. The CDR3 region is CASSYSLGTQYF. CDR3 nucleotide sequence: TGTGCCAGCAGTTACTCGCTAGGAACGCAGTATTTT.

The chain links TRBV2 to TRBJ1-4, with a tentative D call TRBD1 (5 bases). V lost 4 bases, J lost 7 bases, and 13 bases lay in between. This CDR3 comprises 14 residues. Germline-derived CDR1 and CDR2 are SNHLY and FYNNEI. CDR3 bases: TGTGCCAGCAGTGTGAAAGGGGATGGTGAAAAACTGTTTTTT. This translates into CASSVKGDGEKLFF.

The genes are TRBV28 and TRBJ2-7; TRBD2 agrees at 7 bases. J gave up 0 bases and V 5 bases, and 7 bases lay outside the gene matches. CDR3 length equals 15 residues. CDR1 is MDHEN and CDR2 is SYDVKM in the germline V gene. The CDR3 DNA reads TGTGCCAGCAGTGTCATCACGGGAGGCTCCTACGAGCAGTACTTC. This sequence encodes CASSVITGGSYEQYF.

The V gene is TRBV28, the J gene TRBJ1-1, with D tentatively TRBD1 (5 bases). V dropped 5 bases and J dropped 5 bases, with 21 bases sitting between them. The CDR3 has 16 amino acids. CDR1 and CDR2 from the germline V gene are MDHEN and SYDVKM. The DNA of the CDR3 is TGTGCCAGCAGTCCGCCAGGGCCCACTTTCGTGACTGAAGCTTTCTTT. As protein: CASSPPGPTFVTEAFF. Looking up the rest from reference TRBV28 and TRBJ1-1 gives the full variable domain: DVKVTQSSRYLVKRTGEKVFLECVQDMDHENMFWYRQDPGLGLRLIYFSYDVKMKEKGDIPEGYSVSREKKERFSLILESASTNQTSMYLCASSPPGPTFVTEAFFGQGTRLTVV.

This sequence joins TRBV27 and TRBJ2-7, with 8 bases identical to TRBD2. J lost 1 base, V lost 4 bases, and 3 bases had no gene match. The CDR3 covers 14 residues. In germline, CDR1 is MNHEY, CDR2 SMNVEV (reference sequence). The CDR3 sequence: CASSSGLASYEQYF. The CDR3 nucleotides are TGTGCCAGCAGTTCCGGACTAGCTTCCTACGAGCAGTACTTC.

The J gene is TRBJ1-5, the V gene TRBV7-2; D unresolved. Germline assignment: CDR1 SGHTA and CDR2 FQGNSA. V was cut by 0 bases and J by 6 bases, with 6 bases left in between. The CDR3 is 13 residues long. The CDR3, as DNA: TGTGCCAGCAGCTTAGCGCCCGGTCAGCCCCAGCATTTT. This gives the protein CASSLAPGQPQHF.

The chain links TRBV30 to TRBJ2-3, with 9 bases lining up with TRBD1. This CDR3 region has 15 residues. The junction had 8 bases not matched to a gene; V was cut back by 3 bases and J by 4 bases. Germline-derived CDR1 and CDR2 are GTSNPN and SVGIG (reference sequence). In nucleotides, the CDR3 is TGTGCCTGGAGGAACCGGGACAGGGTGGCAGATACGCAGTATTTT. It yields the protein CAWRNRDRVADTQYF.

Only one count was recorded for this clone. The V gene is TRBV7-3, the J gene TRBJ2-3; TRBD1 is a possible D gene (6 bases). Deletions cut 5 bases from V and 5 bases from J, with 8 bases between. The germline CDR1 and CDR2 sequences are SGHTA and FQGTGA. CDR3 length: 12 amino acids. The CDR3 region is CASSTGKDTQYF. CDR3 DNA sequence: TGTGCCAGCAGCACAGGGAAAGATACGCAGTATTTT.

Only one count was recorded for this clone. The V gene is TRBV5-1, the J gene TRBJ1-1, with a possible D match to TRBD1 (6 bases). Trimming left V 6 bases short and J 0 bases short, with 15 bases between. CDR1 SGHRS and CDR2 YFSETQ come from the germline V gene. The CDR3 runs to 15 residues. CDR3 in DNA: TGCGCCAGCACACCCCCCAACAGGGTGAACACTGAAGCTTTCTTT. Translating it yields CASTPPNRVNTEAFF.

This clone was seen a handful of times. The chain recombines TRBV29-1 with TRBJ2-3; 9 bases are shared with TRBD2. V lost 3 bases and J lost 1; bases outside the gene matches: 14. Per germline, CDR1 SQVTM and CDR2 ANQGSEA. This CDR3 is built from 18 residues. The CDR3 DNA sequence: TGCAGCGTTGAGGATTCCGTAGCGGGAGTATTCGGCACAGATACGCAGTATTTT. Its protein is CSVEDSVAGVFGTDTQYF.

The rearrangement links TRBV5-1 to TRBJ2-2; 10 positions match TRBD2. Germline CDR1 reads SGHRS; CDR2 reads YFSETQ. This CDR3 has 15 residues. V trimming: 4 bases; J trimming: 7 bases; junction bases outside the gene matches: 7. The DNA of the CDR3 is TGCGCCAGCAGCCGGGCTAGCGGGAGTCTCGGGGAGCTGTTTTTT. Translating it yields CASSRASGSLGELFF.

The genes are TRBV3-1 (or the pseudogene TRBV3-2) and TRBJ1-3, with D possibly TRBD1 on 5 matching bases. V was trimmed by 4 bases and J by 7 bases, leaving 14 bases between them. Germline values: CDR1 LGHDT, CDR2 YNNKEL (reference sequence). The CDR3 is 14 amino acids. In DNA form, the CDR3 reads TGTGCCAGCAGCCCCGCAGGGACTCCGAACACCATATATTTT. Amino acids: CASSPAGTPNTIYF.

The chain recombines TRBV5-6 with TRBJ2-7; 10 nucleotides align to TRBD1. After removal of 1 base from V and 7 bases from J, the junction contained 8 bases not matched to a gene. The CDR3 loop spans 15 amino acids. Per the germline V gene, CDR1 is SGHDT and CDR2 is YYEEEE. CDR3 sequence (DNA): TGTGCCAGCAGCTTGATAGGGACAGGGGTCGGAGAGCAGTACTTC. Amino acid sequence: CASSLIGTGVGEQYF.

The V call is TRBV7-9, the J call TRBJ1-2, with D possibly being TRBD1 (5 bases). V lost 3 bases, J lost 8 bases, and 13 bases lay in between. Germline CDR1 and CDR2: SEHNR and FQNEAQ (reference sequence). This CDR3 is 13 amino acids long. The CDR3 sequence is CASSLAGLGGYTF. CDR3 coding DNA: TGTGCCAGCAGCTTGGCAGGGCTGGGAGGCTACACCTTC.

The chain joins TRBV18 to TRBJ2-1, with 8 bases fitting TRBD1. The CDR3 is 15 amino acids. V lost 3 bases and J lost 4; bases outside the gene matches: 5. Looked up from germline, CDR1 is KGHSH and CDR2 is LQKENI. CDR3 sequence reads: CASSPATGAYNEQFF. DNA for the CDR3: TGTGCCAGCTCACCGGCGACAGGGGCTTACAATGAGCAGTTCTTC. Full variable domain (remainder filled in from reference TRBV18 and TRBJ2-1): NAGVMQNPRHLVRRRGQEARLRCSPMKGHSHVYWYRQLPEEGLKFMVYLQKENIIDESGMPKERFSAEFPKEGPSILRIQQVVRGDSAAYFCASSPATGAYNEQFFGPGTRLTVL.

This chain connects TRBV2 to TRBJ2-1; D is unclear. The CDR3 totals 15 residues. Trimming pared 2 bases from V and 5 bases from J, leaving 13 bases between. Germline CDR1 is SNHLY and CDR2 is FYNNEI. Here the CDR3 reads CASSESFSFNNEQFF. Here the CDR3 DNA reads TGTGCCAGCAGTGAATCTTTTAGTTTCAACAATGAGCAGTTCTTC. The full variable domain, completed using reference TRBV2 and TRBJ2-1, is EPEVTQTPSHQVTQMGQEVILRCVPISNHLYFYWYRQILGQKVEFLVSFYNNEISEKSEIFDDQFSVERPDGSNFTLKIRSTKLEDSAMYFCASSESFSFNNEQFFGPGTRLTVL.